The rows below give T cell receptor beta chains drawn from one sample of a study of shared clonotypes between healthy human individuals. Sequencing used immunoSEQ multiplex PCR; TCRdb keeps in-frame clones, though not all of them. The sample shows 740,000 or so clones, about three quarters of them seen only once. Sequencing was carried out using memory CD4+ T cells sorted from blood. The origin of the receptors is a woman aged 25 to 39 in good health. Each CDR3 is given with its conserved first and last residue. Fields, in order: CDR3 DNA, CDR3 protein, V gene, clone size, D gene, J gene. D genes are given only for firm matches. Clone size appears in some rows only: once, few, many, or a class for an expanded clone.

DNA: TGTGCCAGCAGCCGTGGACTAGCGGGAAACGGGGAGCTGTTTTTT
CDR3: CASSRGLAGNGELFF
V: TRBV11-2
size: NA
D: TRBD2
J: TRBJ2-2

DNA: TGTGCCAGCGGGGGACAGTACAATCAGCCCCAGCATTTT
CDR3: CASGGQYNQPQHF
V: TRBV2
size: NA
D: TRBD1
J: TRBJ1-5

DNA: TGTGCCAGCACCATAACCCGGGACAGAAACAATGAGCAGTTCTTC
CDR3: CASTITRDRNNEQFF
V: TRBV7-9
size: once
D: TRBD1
J: TRBJ2-1

DNA: TGTGCCAGCAGGCAATCCCCTAACTATGGCTACACCTTC
CDR3: CASRQSPNYGYTF
V: TRBV27
size: NA
D: NA
J: TRBJ1-2

DNA: TGTGCCAGCAGCGGAGGAAGGGCCAACGTCCTGACTTTC
CDR3: CASSGGRANVLTF
V: TRBV9
size: few
D: NA
J: TRBJ2-6

DNA: TGTGCCAGCAGCTTAAGAAAGGCCCTGGAAGAGACCCAGTACTTC
CDR3: CASSLRKALEETQYF
V: TRBV7-9
size: NA
D: NA
J: TRBJ2-5

DNA: TGTGCCAGCTCACCATCTGGACAGAACTACGAGCAGTACTTC
CDR3: CASSPSGQNYEQYF
V: TRBV18
size: NA
D: NA
J: TRBJ2-7

DNA: TGTGCCAGTAGTGGCCAAGAGACCCAGTACTTC
CDR3: CASSGQETQYF
V: TRBV28
size: NA
D: NA
J: TRBJ2-5

DNA: TGTGCCAGCGGACGAGCGGGGCACAGCACAGATACGCAGTATTTT
CDR3: CASGRAGHSTDTQYF
V: TRBV19
size: NA
D: TRBD2
J: TRBJ2-3

DNA: TGTGCCAGCAGCTCCGCCGGGCCCGCCTACAATGAGCAGTTCTTC
CDR3: CASSSAGPAYNEQFF
V: TRBV7-9
size: NA
D: NA
J: TRBJ2-1

DNA: TGTGCCAGCGGCAGGGGTTCTCCATACGAGCAGTACTTC
CDR3: CASGRGSPYEQYF
V: TRBV2
size: once
D: NA
J: TRBJ2-7

DNA: TGCGCCAGCAGCTTGCGTTCCCTAAACACTGAAGCTTTCTTT
CDR3: CASSLRSLNTEAFF
V: TRBV5-1
size: NA
D: NA
J: TRBJ1-1

DNA: TGCGCCAGCAGCTGGGACCTAAACACCGGGGAGCTGTTTTTT
CDR3: CASSWDLNTGELFF
V: TRBV5-1
size: NA
D: NA
J: TRBJ2-2

DNA: TGTGCCAGCTCACCACCCGGTAGCGGGATTAGCCGAAGAAATGAGCAGTTCTTC
CDR3: CASSPPGSGISRRNEQFF
V: TRBV18
size: many
D: TRBD2
J: TRBJ2-1

DNA: TGTGCCAGCAGTGGTCTTAGCGGGGCGAGCTCCTACAATGAGCAGTTCTTC
CDR3: CASSGLSGASSYNEQFF
V: TRBV25-1
size: NA
D: TRBD2
J: TRBJ2-1

DNA: TGTGCCAGCAGTTCCGCACAGGGGGCTTTCTACGAGCAGTACTTC
CDR3: CASSSAQGAFYEQYF
V: TRBV25-1
size: few
D: TRBD1
J: TRBJ2-7

DNA: TGTGCCAGCGGACAGGGCCGCGGCGGGACAGCACCTGATACGCAGTATTTT
CDR3: CASGQGRGGTAPDTQYF
V: TRBV28
size: once
D: TRBD1
J: TRBJ2-3

DNA: TGTGCCAGCAGCTTAGGTGTATTCCTCGGCGAGCAGTACTTC
CDR3: CASSLGVFLGEQYF
V: TRBV7-9
size: NA
D: NA
J: TRBJ2-7

DNA: TGCAGCGCGCGAGGGGACTCTGGGGCCAACGTCCTGACTTTC
CDR3: CSARGDSGANVLTF
V: TRBV29-1
size: NA
D: NA
J: TRBJ2-6

DNA: TGTGCCAGCATGGGGAGAGGGGGACAGAGCTACAATGAGCAGTTCTTC
CDR3: CASMGRGGQSYNEQFF
V: TRBV5-4
size: NA
D: TRBD1
J: TRBJ2-1

DNA: TGTGCCAGCAGTTTGCGGCGATTCAATGAGCAGTTCTTC
CDR3: CASSLRRFNEQFF
V: TRBV28
size: NA
D: NA
J: TRBJ2-1

DNA: TGTGCCAGAAGCCCAGACAGACCGGCGGGCAATGAGCAGTTCTTC
CDR3: CARSPDRPAGNEQFF
V: TRBV5-3
size: few
D: NA
J: TRBJ2-1

DNA: TGTGCCAGTAGTATCCGGTCAGGGGCTCCCTACGAGCAGTACTTC
CDR3: CASSIRSGAPYEQYF
V: TRBV19
size: NA
D: NA
J: TRBJ2-7

DNA: TGTGCCAGCACCTCCACCCCTAGGGTTTTCATAACCCAGTACTTC
CDR3: CASTSTPRVFITQYF
V: TRBV28
size: NA
D: NA
J: TRBJ2-5

DNA: TGTGCCAGCAGTACAAAACCAGGGATAAATGAAAAACTGTTTTTT
CDR3: CASSTKPGINEKLFF
V: TRBV11-2
size: NA
D: NA
J: TRBJ1-4

DNA: TGTGCCAGCAGCCAAGGGGTAGCGAGGCAGTATTTT
CDR3: CASSQGVARQYF
V: TRBV2
size: NA
D: NA
J: TRBJ2-3

DNA: TGTGCCAGCAGTTTGACCCCTTCCGGGACTAGCCTCTCTGGGGCCAACGTCCTGACTTTC
CDR3: CASSLTPSGTSLSGANVLTF
V: TRBV7-6
size: many
D: TRBD2
J: TRBJ2-6

DNA: TGTGCCAGCAGCCAAGAGAGACTAGCAAACAATGAGCAGTTCTTC
CDR3: CASSQERLANNEQFF
V: TRBV4-2
size: NA
D: TRBD2
J: TRBJ2-1

DNA: TGTGCCAGCAGCTTAGGGACAGGGAAGATCTACGAGCAGTACTTC
CDR3: CASSLGTGKIYEQYF
V: TRBV7-9
size: NA
D: TRBD1
J: TRBJ2-7

DNA: TGTGCCATCAGTCTGGGACAGATGAACACTGAAGCTTTCTTT
CDR3: CAISLGQMNTEAFF
V: TRBV10-3
size: NA
D: TRBD1
J: TRBJ1-1

DNA: TGTGCCAGCAGTCCCAACCTCTACGAGCAGTACTTC
CDR3: CASSPNLYEQYF
V: TRBV28
size: NA
D: NA
J: TRBJ2-7

DNA: TGTGCCTGGAGTGGGGGGGACAGGGCCACCGGGGAGCTGTTTTTT
CDR3: CAWSGGDRATGELFF
V: TRBV30
size: NA
D: TRBD1
J: TRBJ2-2

DNA: TGTGCCAGCAGAATCGGGAGGACCGCCTACAATGAGCAGTTCTTC
CDR3: CASRIGRTAYNEQFF
V: TRBV6-5
size: NA
D: TRBD2
J: TRBJ2-1

DNA: TGTGCCAGCCGATCGGGAGGCTACAATGAGCAGTTCTTC
CDR3: CASRSGGYNEQFF
V: TRBV27
size: few
D: TRBD2
J: TRBJ2-1

DNA: TGTGCCAGCAGTCAACTACCCCTCTGGCGGGGGAGCACAGATACGCAGTATTTT
CDR3: CASSQLPLWRGSTDTQYF
V: TRBV27
size: NA
D: TRBD2
J: TRBJ2-3

DNA: TGTGCCAGCAGTCAGACTAATTACGAGCAGTACTTC
CDR3: CASSQTNYEQYF
V: TRBV6-1
size: few
D: NA
J: TRBJ2-7

DNA: TGCAGCGGCCGGGTTGGGGGCACAGATACGCAGTATTTT
CDR3: CSGRVGGTDTQYF
V: TRBV29-1
size: NA
D: NA
J: TRBJ2-3

DNA: TGTGCCAGCAGTTTAGTTACCGGCGGCGAGCAGTACTTC
CDR3: CASSLVTGGEQYF
V: TRBV27
size: NA
D: NA
J: TRBJ2-7

DNA: TGCGCCAGCAGTGAGTCGACAGGGACTGCGGGATCTGGAAACACCATATATTTT
CDR3: CASSESTGTAGSGNTIYF
V: TRBV10-1
size: many
D: TRBD1
J: TRBJ1-3

DNA: TGTGCCTGGACAGGGAAGGCCTCGAACACCGGGGAGCTGTTTTTT
CDR3: CAWTGKASNTGELFF
V: TRBV30
size: NA
D: NA
J: TRBJ2-2

DNA: TGCGCCAGCAGCCAAGTCCCCCCACTAGCGGGGCCGGCCTACGAGCAGTACTTC
CDR3: CASSQVPPLAGPAYEQYF
V: TRBV4-1
size: NA
D: TRBD2
J: TRBJ2-7

DNA: TGTGCCAGCACCCCGGGACAGGGGGCAAGAGAGCAGTACTTC
CDR3: CASTPGQGAREQYF
V: TRBV6-6
size: NA
D: TRBD1
J: TRBJ2-7

DNA: TGTGCCAGCAGCTATGGGTTTTCAACAGGAACCAGGGATCCCCAGCATTTT
CDR3: CASSYGFSTGTRDPQHF
V: TRBV5-5
size: NA
D: NA
J: TRBJ1-5

DNA: TGTGCCAGCGGCACGGGGCTCGAGCAGTACTTC
CDR3: CASGTGLEQYF
V: TRBV7-9
size: NA
D: NA
J: TRBJ2-7

DNA: TGTGCCAGCCTCCGGGACAGGGTGCGCAATGAGCAGTTCTTC
CDR3: CASLRDRVRNEQFF
V: TRBV28
size: NA
D: TRBD1
J: TRBJ2-1

DNA: TGCGCCAGCAGCTTGGCTCGGCAGGATGAGCAGTTCTTC
CDR3: CASSLARQDEQFF
V: TRBV5-1
size: NA
D: NA
J: TRBJ2-1

DNA: TGCGCCAGCAGTGAGGGAACAGAGGTGGGCTACGAGCAGTACTTC
CDR3: CASSEGTEVGYEQYF
V: TRBV10-1
size: NA
D: NA
J: TRBJ2-7

DNA: TGTGCCAGTTGGCAAGGACCGAGACTCTATGGCTACACCTTC
CDR3: CASWQGPRLYGYTF
V: TRBV28
size: NA
D: NA
J: TRBJ1-2

DNA: TGTGCCAGCAGTGGGCGGCGAGGGGAAAAACTGTTTTTT
CDR3: CASSGRRGEKLFF
V: TRBV2
size: once
D: NA
J: TRBJ1-4

DNA: TGTGCCAGCTCACCACAGTGGAACACTGAAGCTTTCTTT
CDR3: CASSPQWNTEAFF
V: TRBV18
size: once
D: NA
J: TRBJ1-1

DNA: TGTGCCAGCAGCGTAACAGGGAGGAGCAATCAGCCCCAGCATTTT
CDR3: CASSVTGRSNQPQHF
V: TRBV27
size: NA
D: NA
J: TRBJ1-5